Included here is one T cell receptor (beta chain) sequence, with context. Its antigen specificity is not known. Base qualities are not provided; no much larger clone lies one nucleotide away. The data were taken from a study of T-cell memory formation after mild COVID-19 (dated by TCRdb to about 2021). As for the study more broadly: TCR sequence clusters from the two donors were found to be largely donor specific. In a couple of donors, T-cell clones that expanded and contracted after mild COVID-19 were followed by sequencing TCRalpha and TCRbeta repertoires longitudinally. The cohort comprised two young, previously healthy adult volunteers, one female and one male. Overall results and qualifications from the work: Clones that contracted from day 15 to 85 showed balanced CD4/CD8 phenotypes, whereas a second wave of clones that expanded from day 15 to 37 leaned towards CD4+. Contracting CD4+ clones were located mainly in the CM and EM memory subsets, whereas CD8+ clones were found to be enriched in EMRA. The study included only two mild cases, and larger cohorts that include severe cases with pre-infection samples were judged to be necessary. The detection of some responding clones in pre-infection memory suggests that pre-existing cross-reactive memory T cells joined the SARS-CoV-2 response. The second-wave clones that peaked on day 37 were not confirmed to be SARS-CoV-2 specific.

Ficoll-Paque density gradient centrifugation was the method used to isolate PBMCs. The V and J ends are trimmed by 4 bases and 1 base, leaving 17 bases between them. Including the terminal cysteine and phenylalanine, the CDR3 comprises 18 residues. Solely the CDR3 DNA is kept, with 54 bases framed from the first base. Sequenced using an Illumina NovaSeq 6000. cDNA libraries for TCRalpha and TCRbeta were prepared by 5'RACE using constant-segment primers, with sample barcodes and unique molecular identifiers added. RNA was extracted from every sample with Trizol reagent. Libraries were amplified in two PCR steps, with a second sample barcode and Illumina TruSeq adapters added in the second step. Libraries were sequenced on an Illumina NovaSeq with 2 x 150 bp paired-end reads. Per the original workflow: Reads were demultiplexed and collapsed into UMI-guided consensus sequences with migec v1.2.7. Using mixcr v2.1.11, UMI consensuses were aligned to TRA and TRB V and J templates and then assembled into clonotypes. Clonotypes were classified as expanded or contracted when called significant by both edgeR and NoisET, with noise models trained on biological replicates. edgeR calls used a false discovery rate-adjusted p below 0.01 and a log2 fold-change threshold of 1. As an exploratory analysis of dynamics, max-normalized trajectories of the 1000 most abundant clonotypes were examined by PCA with hierarchical clustering. The CD4 or CD8 phenotype of responding clones was assigned using the separately sequenced CD4+ and CD8+ repertoires. The public reads were quality trimmed at Q25 with fastp and then assembled into clones with MiXCR by TCRdb, keeping productive beta chains. Rows with one shared CDR3 protein collapse into an entry with the most common genes and DNA. None of the V and J calls come from the authors' own analysis; TCRdb made them. For this sample there are approximately 570,000 distinct CDR3 sequences; under 20% appear just once. Of the sample, 12% is held by the ten largest clones.

The specimen was PBMCs or a T cell subset sorted from them (not recorded which). The chain was built from TRBV12-3 or TRBV12-4 and TRBJ2-6, with the identity of the D gene unclear. This TCR derives from an adult woman who had mild COVID-19 (a few samples of this study predate the infection). The sample titles of this study are shuffled in the database, so cell type and time point are left out; the donor was told from shared clones. The CDR3 corresponds to CASSSILGNGSGANVLTF. The sequenced DNA: TGTGCCAGCAGTTCCATCCTCGGTAATGGTTCTGGGGCCAACGTCCTGACTTTC.